A selection of T cell receptor beta chains follows, all from one sample in a study of glioma-infiltrating T cells. TCRdb re-called the multiplex PCR reads with MiXCR, one entry per CDR3 protein. The sample has about 140,000 distinct CDR3 sequences, more than 35% seen once. What was sequenced was glioma tissue, nonneoplastic brain tissue, or PBMCs (not recorded which). The receptors stem from a human donor with low-grade glioma or glioblastoma, undergoing nonglioma brain surgery, or in good health (not recorded which). CDR3s include the opening cysteine and the closing phenylalanine or tryptophan.

V	CDR3
TRBV6-5	CASLNLEGGWNGYTF
TRBV28	CASSVFGTYGYTF
TRBV12-3/TRBV12-4	CASSLGAGGNTEAFF
TRBV6-1	CASGDGGSRELFF
TRBV12-3/TRBV12-4	CASSLGILQETQYF
TRBV20-1	CSADGTSGDQETQYF
TRBV4-2	CASSQVGRFSYEQYF
TRBV20-1	CSASLAGVYNEQFF
TRBV11-3	CASSLLTNEKLFF
TRBV4-1	CASSQGQGTNTEAFF
TRBV29-1	CSAIHGAQGAHQETQYF
TRBV6-6	CASSYLGHPNTEAFF
TRBV20-1	CSARDRQFGGYQPQHF
TRBV5-1	CASNLGGVYNEQFF
TRBV6-1	CASSRRTESNQPQHF